Sequencing of this T cell receptor (beta chain) was carried out in a study of PD-1 blockade in classical Hodgkin lymphoma. This clone was seen once. No antigen is known for it. The CDR3 extends over 14 amino acids. The V and J ends lost 5 bases and 8 bases respectively, with 18 bases between them. Germline V lookup: CDR1 LNHDA, CDR2 SQIVND (reference sequence). General observations from the study: Only CD4+ TCR diversity, not CD8+, had risen significantly by C4D1. Baseline TCR diversity was reportedly lower in newly diagnosed patients than in healthy donors. It was reported as lower still in relapsed/refractory patients.

The assay was immunoSEQ multiplex PCR, and TCRdb's table has in-frame clones only and misses some. The table includes tens of thousands of clones, roughly nine tenths detected once. The time point here: cycle 4 day 1 (C4D1), after more than 5 weeks of nivolumab. All trial patients relapsed after autologous stem cell transplantation. Complete response, partial response or progressive disease was recorded as best response. V is TRBV19 and J is TRBJ1-2; a weak D match, TRBD1 (5 bases). The source material was peripheral blood mononuclear cells (PBMCs), sampled before the fourth cycle of nivolumab. The source of this sequence is a human donor with classical Hodgkin lymphoma. In DNA form, the CDR3 reads TGTGCCAGTAGTCTCGGGACCTTCTCTATGGGCTACACCTTC. It codes for CASSLGTFSMGYTF.